The 26 T cell receptor beta chains listed next were all sequenced from one sample in a study of T cell responses to AZD1222 COVID-19 vaccine. Sequencing used immunoSEQ multiplex PCR; TCRdb keeps in-frame clones, though not all of them. The repertoire consists of about 61,000 clones, with about 81% occurring once and the leading ten covering roughly 25%. Sample: peripheral blood, taken 28 days after the second AZD1222 dose. All receptors derive from an adult who received the AZD1222 COVID-19 vaccine.

A single count supports this clone. The rearrangement joins TRBV15 to TRBJ1-5, with D possibly matching TRBD1 (6 bases). The V gene's germline CDR1 is LNHNV and CDR2 YYDKDF (reference sequence). V was cut by 3 bases and J by 4 bases, with 10 bases left in between. This CDR3 comprises 14 residues. This CDR3 is CATSSHGQNQPQHF. In DNA, the CDR3 is TGTGCCACCAGCAGTCATGGACAGAATCAGCCCCAGCATTTT.

This clone was detected a few times. The CDR3 spells CASSSSRVGNQPQHF. The CDR3 coding sequence is TGTGCCAGTAGTTCTAGTAGGGTGGGCAATCAGCCCCAGCATTTT. The chain carries TRBV19 and TRBJ1-5; D not certain. The CDR3 is 15 residues long. V was shortened by 5 bases and J by 2 bases, with 13 bases between the two germline ends. Germline V gives CDR1 LNHDA, CDR2 SQIVND (reference sequence). The complete variable domain, with remaining parts taken from reference TRBV19 and TRBJ1-5, reads DGGITQSPKYLFRKEGQNVTLSCEQNLNHDAMYWYRQDPGQGLRLIYYSQIVNDFQKGDIAEGYSVSREKKESFPLTVTSAQKNPTAFYLCASSSSRVGNQPQHFGDGTRLSIL.

This clone has just a few counts. The CDR3 region is CASSPGHNSYNEQFF. Written as DNA, the CDR3 is TGTGCCAGCAGTCCGGGACACAACTCCTACAATGAGCAGTTCTTC. V and J are TRBV2 and TRBJ2-1; possible D gene TRBD1, 6 bases. Germline V gene sequence: CDR1 SNHLY, CDR2 FYNNEI. The V gene lost 5 bases and the J gene lost 0 bases, with 11 bases spanning the gap. The CDR3 loop spans 15 amino acids. The whole variable domain, remainder taken from reference TRBV2 and TRBJ2-1, is EPEVTQTPSHQVTQMGQEVILRCVPISNHLYFYWYRQILGQKVEFLVSFYNNEISEKSEIFDDQFSVERPDGSNFTLKIRSTKLEDSAMYFCASSPGHNSYNEQFFGPGTRLTVL.

The rearrangement joins TRBV7-2 to TRBJ2-7, with D perhaps matching TRBD2 (6 bases). V lost 9 bases and J 2 bases, leaving 14 bases between the germline ends. The CDR3 length is 13 residues. The germline CDR1 and CDR2 sequences are SGHTA and FQGNSA. The CDR3 nucleotides are TGTGCCAGTCAGCGGGCCCGAACCTACGAGCAGTACTTC. This encodes CASQRARTYEQYF.

The chain has TRBV2 and TRBJ1-2; D gene ambiguous. Per the germline V gene, CDR1 is SNHLY and CDR2 is FYNNEI. V was trimmed by 5 bases and J by 5 bases, leaving 15 bases between them. This CDR3 spans 14 amino acids. This CDR3 reads CASSSGPDGYGYTF. The CDR3, as DNA: TGTGCCAGCAGTTCCGGGCCTGATGGGTATGGCTACACCTTC.

The CDR3 DNA is TGTGCCAGTACGGGGACTAGCGGAAGTTATAGCACAGATACGCAGTATTTT. Translation gives CASTGTSGSYSTDTQYF. V and J are TRBV19 and TRBJ2-3, with TRBD2 matching 11 bases. Germline assignment: CDR1 LNHDA and CDR2 SQIVND (reference sequence). CDR3 size: 17 residues. V dropped 7 bases and J dropped 0; count of bases not matched to a gene: 9.

V and J are TRBV19 and TRBJ1-5; D unresolved. Trimming took 1 base from V and 0 from J, leaving 10 bases between them. The CDR3 is 16 amino acids. Germline assignment: CDR1 LNHDA and CDR2 SQIVND (reference sequence). CDR3 in amino acids: CASSIVRVASNQPQHF. Here the CDR3 DNA reads TGTGCCAGTAGTATAGTGCGGGTTGCTAGCAATCAGCCCCAGCATTTT.

This clone has only one observation. This chain connects TRBV11-2 to TRBJ2-5; 8 bases fit TRBD2. The CDR3 runs 15 residues. J lost 1 base, V lost 2 bases, and 3 bases had no gene match. The germline gives CDR1 SGHAT, CDR2 FQNNGV. The CDR3 bases are TGTGCCAGCAGCTTACAGCGGGGGCCCCAAGAGACCCAGTACTTC. Amino acids: CASSLQRGPQETQYF.

This chain joins TRBV10-1 and TRBJ2-7; D might be TRBD2 (6 bases). Germline V gene sequence: CDR1 WNHNN, CDR2 SYGVQD (reference sequence). The V end was cut by 4 bases, the J end by 2 bases, with 21 bases between. The CDR3 spans 17 residues. Written as DNA, the CDR3 is TGCGCCAGCAGTGGAAGGAGGCGGGGAGAAAATACCTACGAGCAGTACTTC. It codes for CASSGRRRGENTYEQYF.

The chain combines TRBV3-1 (or the pseudogene TRBV3-2) with TRBJ1-1; D gene unclear. V was pared by 1 base and J by 4 bases, with 13 bases between. This CDR3 region has 15 residues. Germline V gene lookup returns CDR1 LGHDT and CDR2 YNNKEL (reference sequence). Here the CDR3 reads CASSQGGHGRTEAFF. In DNA, the CDR3 is TGTGCCAGCAGCCAAGGAGGGCATGGTCGCACTGAAGCTTTCTTT.

This chain uses TRBV25-1 with TRBJ2-1; 8 bases match TRBD2. Germline-derived CDR1 and CDR2 are MGHDK and SYGVNS. The CDR3 has 14 residues. Germline trimming cut 5 bases from V and 3 bases from J; bases unmatched to any gene: 3. The CDR3 nucleotides are TGTGCCAGCAGTCGGGCGGGGGGCTACAATGAGCAGTTCTTC. Amino acids: CASSRAGGYNEQFF.

This chain connects TRBV9 to TRBJ2-2; TRBD2 agrees at 14 bases. V shed 0 bases, J shed 1 base, and the junction held 2 bases outside the gene matches. The CDR3 sequence is 18 residues long. Per germline, CDR1 SGDLS and CDR2 YYNGEE. CDR3 DNA: TGTGCCAGCAGCGTAGGGGGACTAGCGGGAGTGAACACCGGGGAGCTGTTTTTT. It translates to CASSVGGLAGVNTGELFF.

The V gene is TRBV11-2, the J gene TRBJ2-3; D gene uncertain. Deletions cut 1 base from V and 1 base from J, with 15 bases between. This CDR3 is built from 17 residues. Germline V CDR1 and CDR2: SGHAT, FQNNGV. The CDR3 region has the DNA TGTGCCAGCAGCTTAGGCTCAGGTCCGTCCCGCACAGATACGCAGTATTTT. Its protein product is CASSLGSGPSRTDTQYF.

CDR3 region: CASIRGPGGTYGYTF. The DNA for the CDR3 is TGTGCCAGCATCCGGGGACCAGGGGGCACCTATGGCTACACCTTC. The genes are TRBV28 and TRBJ1-2; TRBD1 matches 8 bases. Germline assignment: CDR1 MDHEN and CDR2 SYDVKM. This CDR3 has 15 residues. Trimming took 7 bases from V and 4 from J; bases not matched to a gene: 11.

This clone was recorded once. The genes are TRBV5-3 and TRBJ1-3; unclear D gene. TRBV5-3 is assigned to the ORF class and has an uncertain function. The CDR3 is 15 amino acids. The V end lost 5 bases, the J end lost 5 bases, and 17 bases lay between the germline ends. The CDR3 bases are TGTGCCAGAAGATTCAGTCGGTCGAGCCGAAACACCATATATTTT. Its translation: CARRFSRSSRNTIYF.

V and J are TRBV7-9 and TRBJ2-5; possible D gene TRBD1, 6 bases. Germline CDR1 reads SEHNR; CDR2 reads FQNEAQ (reference sequence). V was pared by 2 bases and J by 14 bases, with 12 bases between. The CDR3 contains 11 residues. CDR3 coding DNA: TGTGCCAGCAGCTTAAATACAGGGTTTTACTTC. Residues: CASSLNTGFYF.

This chain joins TRBV5-1 and TRBJ1-1, with TRBD1 matching 7 bases. Trimming cost V 4 bases and J 8 bases; bases outside gene matches: 11. CDR1 is SGHRS, CDR2 YFSETQ, per germline. This CDR3 is built from 14 residues. In DNA, the CDR3 is TGCGCCAGCAGCCCGCGGACAGGTGGATACGAAGCTTTCTTT. Its translation is CASSPRTGGYEAFF.

The chain couples TRBV15 to TRBJ2-3; TRBD2 matches at 9 bases. Germline V gene lookup returns CDR1 LNHNV and CDR2 YYDKDF (reference sequence). V shed 1 base and J 1 base; nucleotides not matched to a gene: 3. The CDR3 has 16 residues. Here the CDR3 reads CATSRGRTSGTDTQYF. Here the CDR3 DNA reads TGTGCCACCAGCAGAGGGAGGACTAGCGGCACAGATACGCAGTATTTT.

The chain combines TRBV7-3 with TRBJ2-3, with TRBD1 matching 7 bases. Trimming took 5 bases from V and 2 from J; bases not matched to a gene: 4. Germline CDR1 and CDR2: SGHTA and FQGTGA. CDR3 length: 14 residues. CDR3 region: CASSRDSTTDTQYF. Written as DNA, the CDR3 is TGTGCCAGCAGCAGGGACAGCACCACAGATACGCAGTATTTT.

J is TRBJ2-3 and V is TRBV27, with D possibly matching TRBD2 (7 bases). This CDR3 has 14 amino acids. V lost 6 bases, J lost 11 bases, and 21 bases lay in between. Germline CDR1 and CDR2: MNHEY and SMNVEV (reference sequence). The CDR3 sequence: CASSPLWGRELQYF. Written as DNA, the CDR3 is TGTGCCAGCAGCCCCCTGTGGGGGCGGGAGCTGCAGTATTTT.

This clone was found a few times. The chain employs TRBV7-2 and TRBJ2-7; no reliable D call. Trimming took 7 bases from V and 3 from J, leaving 16 bases between them. Germline V CDR1 and CDR2: SGHTA, FQGNSA. The CDR3 contains 14 residues. CDR3 amino acids: CASTKVLGIYEQYF. CDR3 coding DNA: TGTGCCAGCACCAAAGTCCTAGGAATCTACGAGCAGTACTTC.

This chain joins TRBV25-1 and TRBJ2-1, with D tentatively TRBD2 (6 bases). There are 14 residues in the CDR3. The ends were cut back, 1 base at V and 7 bases at J, with 11 bases in the middle. Looked up from germline, CDR1 is MGHDK and CDR2 is SYGVNS. The DNA for the CDR3 is TGTGCCAGCAGTGAATTCGGAGGGGAAAATGAGCAGTTCTTC. As protein: CASSEFGGENEQFF.

The rearrangement links TRBV7-9 to TRBJ1-5; D is perhaps TRBD1 (5 bases). The germline gives CDR1 SEHNR, CDR2 FQNEAQ (reference sequence). CDR3 length: 14 residues. The V end lost 5 bases, the J end lost 5 bases, and 13 bases lay between the germline ends. The CDR3 loop is CASSHQGIDQPQHF. Written as DNA, the CDR3 is TGTGCCAGCAGCCATCAGGGTATCGATCAGCCCCAGCATTTT. Complete variable domain (other parts from reference TRBV7-9 and TRBJ1-5): DTGVSQNPRHKITKRGQNVTFRCDPISEHNRLYWYRQTLGQGPEFLTYFQNEAQLEKSRLLSDRFSAERPKGSFSTLEIQRTEQGDSAMYLCASSHQGIDQPQHFGDGTRLSIL.

The chain couples TRBV27 to TRBJ2-1, with 8 bases lining up with TRBD2. The V segment lost 5 bases and the J segment 9 bases; nucleotides outside the gene matches: 9. Germline CDR1 is MNHEY and CDR2 is SMNVEV (reference sequence). This CDR3 region has 14 residues. CDR3 nucleotides: TGTGCCAGCAGTCCAGCGGGAGCTTGGGTTGAGCAGTTCTTC. Its translation: CASSPAGAWVEQFF.

This clone appeared once. As DNA, the CDR3 is TGTGCCACCAGCATCCGGACTAGCGGGAACTACGAGCAGTACTTC. Protein sequence: CATSIRTSGNYEQYF. The chain has TRBV15 and TRBJ2-7, with TRBD2 matching 12 bases. The V gene end was trimmed by 4 bases and the J gene end by 3 bases; junction bases not matched to a gene: 4. Germline CDR1 is LNHNV and CDR2 is YYDKDF (reference sequence). The length of the CDR3 is 15 residues.

The chain recombines TRBV27 with TRBJ1-1, with TRBD1 as a possible D gene (5 bases). Germline V gives CDR1 MNHEY, CDR2 SMNVEV (reference sequence). This CDR3 spans 13 amino acids. The V gene lost 6 bases and the J gene lost 6 bases, with 14 bases spanning the gap. The CDR3 region has the DNA TGTGCCAGCAGGAATTTGGGACTCGCTGAAGCTTTCTTT. It translates to CASRNLGLAEAFF.